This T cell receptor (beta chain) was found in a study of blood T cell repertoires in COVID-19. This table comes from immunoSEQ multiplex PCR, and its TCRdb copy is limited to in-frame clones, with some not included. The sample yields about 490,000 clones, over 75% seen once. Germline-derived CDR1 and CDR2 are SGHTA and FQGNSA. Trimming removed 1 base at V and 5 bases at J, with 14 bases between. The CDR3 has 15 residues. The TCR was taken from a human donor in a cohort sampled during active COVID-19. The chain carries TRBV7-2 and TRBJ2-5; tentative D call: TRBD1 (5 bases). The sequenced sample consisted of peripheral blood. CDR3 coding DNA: TGTGCCAGCAGCTTAGACCGCCAGGGCAGTGAGACCCAGTACTTC. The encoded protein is CASSLDRQGSETQYF.